These T cell receptor beta chains were read from a single sample in a study of immune characterization of retroperitoneal liposarcoma. TCRdb passed the PCR reads through MiXCR, listing each CDR3 protein once. The sample has around 2,000 distinct CDR3 sequences, approximately 27% seen once; the top ten hold around 15%. Sequences were obtained from tumor tissue. These receptors were taken from a female donor with retroperitoneal liposarcoma. Both conserved end residues are part of each CDR3. The order of the fields is D gene, clone size, V gene, J gene, CDR3 protein, CDR3 DNA. A D gene is named only where the DNA matches it firmly. A row's size may be missing; if present it is once, few, many or a size class.

D: -
size: many
V: TRBV25-1
J: TRBJ1-2
CDR3: CASSEGSKRGYTF
DNA: TGTGCCAGCAGTGAGGGTTCAAAAAGAGGCTACACCTTC

D: TRBD1
size: large
V: TRBV6-1
J: TRBJ2-7
CDR3: CASSESTGVGYEQYF
DNA: TGTGCCAGCAGTGAGAGTACAGGGGTCGGCTACGAGCAGTACTTC

D: -
size: medium-sized
V: TRBV6-1
J: TRBJ1-1
CDR3: CASSGNTGMNTEAFF
DNA: TGTGCCAGCAGTGGAAATACAGGGATGAACACTGAAGCTTTCTTT

D: -
size: medium-sized
V: TRBV6-1
J: TRBJ1-2
CDR3: CASSAWGALGYTF
DNA: TGTGCCAGCAGCGCCTGGGGGGCCCTAGGCTACACCTTC

D: -
size: -
V: TRBV6-5
J: TRBJ1-6
CDR3: CASSYSMAGGSPLHF
DNA: TGTGCCAGCAGTTACTCGATGGCAGGAGGTTCACCCCTCCACTTT

D: -
size: large
V: TRBV7-2
J: TRBJ2-5
CDR3: CASSFQVGETQYF
DNA: TGTGCCAGCAGCTTTCAGGTGGGAGAGACCCAGTACTTC

D: -
size: many
V: TRBV7-8
J: TRBJ2-7
CDR3: CASSSPEGFPEQYF
DNA: TGTGCCAGCAGCTCCCCGGAAGGGTTTCCCGAGCAGTACTTC

D: -
size: medium-sized
V: TRBV12-3/TRBV12-4
J: TRBJ2-1
CDR3: CASSRNYEQFF
DNA: TGTGCCAGCAGCCGCAACTACGAGCAGTTCTTC

D: TRBD2
size: -
V: TRBV7-3
J: TRBJ2-1
CDR3: CASSAGGIAGTEQFF
DNA: TGTGCCAGCAGCGCGGGAGGTATAGCGGGAACTGAGCAGTTCTTC

D: -
size: -
V: TRBV6-8
J: TRBJ2-1
CDR3: CASIREGEQFF
DNA: TGTGCCAGCATCAGGGAAGGGGAGCAGTTCTTC

D: TRBD1
size: -
V: TRBV6-6
J: TRBJ2-1
CDR3: CASSSPDRGGLEQFF
DNA: TGTGCCAGCAGTTCACCGGACAGGGGGGGACTCGAGCAGTTCTTC

D: -
size: -
V: TRBV20-1
J: TRBJ2-3
CDR3: CSARVPLLSTDTQYF
DNA: TGCAGTGCTAGAGTTCCATTACTTAGCACAGATACGCAGTATTTT

D: TRBD2
size: few
V: TRBV12-3/TRBV12-4
J: TRBJ2-1
CDR3: CASSLELAGLNNEQFF
DNA: TGTGCCAGCAGTTTAGAACTAGCGGGACTAAACAATGAGCAGTTCTTC

D: -
size: few
V: TRBV4-2
J: TRBJ2-1
CDR3: CASSQVQGEGFNEQFF
DNA: TGTGCCAGCAGCCAAGTTCAGGGGGAGGGATTTAATGAGCAGTTCTTC

D: -
size: -
V: TRBV12-3/TRBV12-4
J: TRBJ2-6
CDR3: CASREGGSSGANVLTF
DNA: TGTGCCAGCAGAGAGGGGGGGAGCTCTGGGGCCAACGTCCTGACTTTC

D: TRBD1
size: many
V: TRBV6-1
J: TRBJ1-6
CDR3: CASSEGQGAYSPLHF
DNA: TGTGCCAGCAGTGAAGGACAGGGAGCGTATTCACCCCTCCACTTT

D: -
size: -
V: TRBV7-8
J: TRBJ2-7
CDR3: CASSLRFGPRYEQYF
DNA: TGTGCCAGCAGCTTAAGGTTCGGGCCTCGCTACGAGCAGTACTTC

D: TRBD2
size: -
V: TRBV7-8
J: TRBJ2-5
CDR3: CASSASGGLETQYF
DNA: TGTGCCAGCAGCGCTAGCGGGGGGCTTGAGACCCAGTACTTC

D: TRBD1
size: medium-sized
V: TRBV11-3
J: TRBJ2-7
CDR3: CASTSRTGETYEQYF
DNA: TGTGCCAGCACCTCGAGGACAGGGGAGACCTACGAGCAGTACTTC

D: -
size: few
V: TRBV10-1
J: TRBJ2-2
CDR3: CASSEGGQTLNTGELFF
DNA: TGCGCCAGCAGTGAGGGAGGCCAGACCTTAAACACCGGGGAGCTGTTTTTT

D: TRBD2
size: -
V: TRBV12-3/TRBV12-4
J: TRBJ2-5
CDR3: CASRVGLAGQETQYF
DNA: TGTGCCAGCAGAGTGGGACTAGCGGGACAAGAGACCCAGTACTTC

D: TRBD1
size: -
V: TRBV27
J: TRBJ1-5
CDR3: CASSQQTGGSTYSNQPQHF
DNA: TGTGCCAGCAGTCAACAGACAGGGGGCTCGACCTATAGCAATCAGCCCCAGCATTTT

D: TRBD2
size: many
V: TRBV11-3
J: TRBJ2-3
CDR3: CASSTSRLAGGADTQYF
DNA: TGTGCCAGCAGCACCAGCCGCCTAGCGGGAGGTGCAGATACGCAGTATTTT

D: -
size: -
V: TRBV6-5
J: TRBJ2-1
CDR3: CASSYTWNNEQFF
DNA: TGTGCCAGCAGTTATACGTGGAACAATGAGCAGTTCTTC

D: -
size: large
V: TRBV6-1
J: TRBJ2-7
CDR3: CATAWGRSPYEQYF
DNA: TGTGCCACAGCCTGGGGGAGAAGCCCCTACGAGCAGTACTTC

D: -
size: -
V: TRBV5-8
J: TRBJ1-2
CDR3: CASSLQTRSGYTF
DNA: TGTGCCAGCAGCCTACAAACTCGGTCTGGCTACACCTTC

D: TRBD1
size: medium-sized
V: TRBV6-1
J: TRBJ2-7
CDR3: CASSDGTDVYEQYF
DNA: TGTGCCAGCAGTGACGGGACAGATGTCTACGAGCAGTACTTC

D: TRBD2
size: few
V: TRBV11-3
J: TRBJ2-5
CDR3: CASSPGLAGRETQYF
DNA: TGTGCCAGCAGTCCAGGACTAGCGGGAAGGGAGACCCAGTACTTC

D: TRBD2
size: large
V: TRBV12-3/TRBV12-4
J: TRBJ2-3
CDR3: CASKASGSADTQYF
DNA: TGTGCCAGCAAGGCTAGCGGGAGCGCAGATACGCAGTATTTT

D: -
size: medium-sized
V: TRBV6-1
J: TRBJ1-5
CDR3: CASSEGRAGNQPQHF
DNA: TGTGCCAGCAGTGAAGGTAGGGCGGGCAATCAGCCCCAGCATTTT

D: -
size: -
V: TRBV7-9
J: TRBJ2-5
CDR3: CASSFVQQETQYF
DNA: TGTGCCAGCAGCTTCGTGCAGCAAGAGACCCAGTACTTC

D: TRBD2
size: large
V: TRBV27
J: TRBJ2-1
CDR3: CASSLWSSGRARVSSYNEQFF
DNA: TGTGCCAGCAGTTTATGGTCTAGCGGGAGGGCTCGTGTAAGCTCCTACAATGAGCAGTTCTTC

D: -
size: medium-sized
V: TRBV6-1
J: TRBJ2-3
CDR3: CASSISGDTQYF
DNA: TGTGCCAGCAGTATCTCAGGGGATACGCAGTATTTT

D: -
size: large
V: TRBV7-6
J: TRBJ2-1
CDR3: CASSLGPTQDGYEQFF
DNA: TGTGCCAGCAGCTTAGGCCCCACCCAGGATGGCTATGAGCAGTTCTTC

D: TRBD2
size: large
V: TRBV6-1
J: TRBJ2-7
CDR3: CASSDPGLAGTYSYNEQYF
DNA: TGTGCCAGCAGTGACCCGGGACTAGCGGGGACTTACTCCTACAATGAGCAGTACTTC

D: TRBD2
size: -
V: TRBV28
J: TRBJ2-1
CDR3: CASSLGTSGEQFF
DNA: TGTGCCAGCAGTCTCGGAACTAGCGGGGAGCAGTTCTTC

D: TRBD2
size: medium-sized
V: TRBV6-1
J: TRBJ2-7
CDR3: CASRTLGTSWEQYF
DNA: TGTGCCAGCAGAACCTTAGGGACTAGCTGGGAGCAGTACTTC

D: -
size: medium-sized
V: TRBV7-2
J: TRBJ1-2
CDR3: CASSPEQPPSSGYTF
DNA: TGTGCCAGCAGCCCAGAACAGCCCCCCTCTTCTGGCTACACCTTC

D: TRBD2
size: large
V: TRBV6-1
J: TRBJ2-5
CDR3: CASRQIAGEIQETQYF
DNA: TGTGCCAGCAGACAAATAGCGGGAGAGATCCAAGAGACCCAGTACTTC